These T cell receptor beta chains were read from a single sample in a study of cytomegalovirus exposure and HLA in healthy donors. The repertoire was sequenced with immunoSEQ multiplex PCR; TCRdb's copy has only in-frame clones and lacks some. The table has 160,000 or so clones, roughly four fifths seen once. The sequenced material came from PBMCs. The source of these receptors is a middle-aged man in good health and CMV-seropositive. The CDR3 runs from the conserved cysteine through the conserved F or W. The D gene is left open where the match is weak. The listing skips clone size in some rows; elsewhere it reads once, few, many or a size class.

V gene: TRBV28; clone size: .; J gene: TRBJ1-5; D gene: .; CDR3 DNA: TGTGCCAGCAGTACAGGTTTAAGGGCCGGAGGCAATCAGCCCCAGCATTTT; CDR3 protein: CASSTGLRAGGNQPQHF
V gene: TRBV6-5; clone size: .; J gene: TRBJ1-5; D gene: .; CDR3 DNA: TGTGCCAGCAGAGGTGAGGGCAATCAGCCCCAGCATTTT; CDR3 protein: CASRGEGNQPQHF
V gene: TRBV28; clone size: .; J gene: TRBJ1-5; D gene: TRBD1; CDR3 DNA: TGTGCCAGCAGTCCACCAGACAGGGTAAGCCAGCCCCAGCATTTT; CDR3 protein: CASSPPDRVSQPQHF
V gene: TRBV6-1; clone size: .; J gene: TRBJ1-6; D gene: .; CDR3 DNA: TGTGCCAGCAGTGAATTCGGTAGCAGGGATGGCTCACCCCTCCACTTT; CDR3 protein: CASSEFGSRDGSPLHF
V gene: TRBV29-1; clone size: .; J gene: TRBJ1-2; D gene: TRBD1; CDR3 DNA: TGCAGCGTTGTTTTCACCGGGACAGGGGGGTATGGCTACACCTTC; CDR3 protein: CSVVFTGTGGYGYTF
V gene: TRBV7-6; clone size: .; J gene: TRBJ1-5; D gene: TRBD1; CDR3 DNA: TGTGCCAGCAGCTTGTCCGGGCAGGGGGGCAATCAGCCCCAGCATTTT; CDR3 protein: CASSLSGQGGNQPQHF
V gene: TRBV5-1; clone size: .; J gene: TRBJ2-5; D gene: .; CDR3 DNA: TGCGCCAGCAGCTTGGAGGGGGGGCTCGAGACCCAGTACTTC; CDR3 protein: CASSLEGGLETQYF
V gene: TRBV27; clone size: .; J gene: TRBJ2-7; D gene: .; CDR3 DNA: TGTGCCAGCTCGCTTCAGGCTTTCTACGAGCAGTACTTC; CDR3 protein: CASSLQAFYEQYF
V gene: TRBV7-9; clone size: .; J gene: TRBJ2-5; D gene: .; CDR3 DNA: TGTGCCAGCAGCTTAGGCGTTTCGACCCAGTACTTC; CDR3 protein: CASSLGVSTQYF
V gene: TRBV9; clone size: .; J gene: TRBJ1-4; D gene: .; CDR3 DNA: TGTGCCAGCAGCGCCCAGCGGGGAGCGGGAGAAAAACTGTTTTTT; CDR3 protein: CASSAQRGAGEKLFF
V gene: TRBV7-9; clone size: .; J gene: TRBJ1-1; D gene: .; CDR3 DNA: TGTTCCAGCAGCTTCGGGACATCTGAAGCTTTCTTT; CDR3 protein: CSSSFGTSEAFF
V gene: TRBV9; clone size: .; J gene: TRBJ1-1; D gene: TRBD1; CDR3 DNA: TGTGCCAGCAGCGTAGGGTTCTTGGGACAGGGGATGAACACTGAAGCTTTCTTT; CDR3 protein: CASSVGFLGQGMNTEAFF
V gene: TRBV9; clone size: once; J gene: TRBJ1-3; D gene: .; CDR3 DNA: TGTGCCAGCAGCCCTGGACCGGGGGCTGGAAACACCATATATTTT; CDR3 protein: CASSPGPGAGNTIYF